This TCR beta chain was sequenced in a study of CD8+ T cells in alopecia areata. cDNA serving as the sequencing template came from extracted, reverse transcribed RNA. The method was immunoSEQ multiplex PCR; TCRdb's version includes in-frame clones alone and lacks a portion of them. The sample includes more than 200,000 clones, roughly 69% of them seen just once. The CDR3 loop spans 15 amino acids. From germline, CDR1 is SEHNR and CDR2 FQNEAQ (reference sequence). The ends lost 1 base at V and 7 bases at J; junction bases unmatched: 6. This receptor was identified in a human donor with alopecia areata. Sequencing was performed on CD4+ T cells sorted from blood, taken at week 0. This chain uses TRBV7-9 with TRBJ2-2, with TRBD1 matching over 7 bases. In nucleotides, the CDR3 is TGTGCCAGCAGCTTAGTTACAGGGGCGAACGGGGAGCTGTTTTTT. Protein: CASSLVTGANGELFF.